Detailed here is one T cell receptor beta chain. Its antigen is as yet unknown. V gave up 2 bases and J gave up 7 bases, with 18 bases separating them. Germline CDR1 reads MNHEY; CDR2 reads SVGAGI. CDR3 length: 16 residues. In the sorted-subset replicate PCRs, 150 to 200 ng DNA, roughly 29,000 T cell genomes, was used. TCRdb's copy holds only in-frame clones and misses some; the assay was immunoSEQ multiplex PCR. Among hundreds of thousands of clones listed, roughly 78% were seen once. This sample is part of a study of shared clonotypes between healthy human individuals. At the level of the study: Per donor, three plates held CD4 naive cells, three held CD4 memory, two held CD8 naive and one held CD8 memory. Study-level points and caveats: Researchers sampled only blood; tissue repertoires likely differ.

Sequenced input: memory CD4+ T cells sorted from blood. Subset denoted: CD45RA-negative fraction. This receptor was obtained from a woman aged 25-40 years in good health. The V call is TRBV6-5, the J call TRBJ1-5, with a possible D match to TRBD1 (5 bases). Here the CDR3 DNA reads TGTGCCAGCAGTTACCCCAAGGTACAGGTCCGGCAGCCCCAGCATTTT. Residues: CASSYPKVQVRQPQHF.